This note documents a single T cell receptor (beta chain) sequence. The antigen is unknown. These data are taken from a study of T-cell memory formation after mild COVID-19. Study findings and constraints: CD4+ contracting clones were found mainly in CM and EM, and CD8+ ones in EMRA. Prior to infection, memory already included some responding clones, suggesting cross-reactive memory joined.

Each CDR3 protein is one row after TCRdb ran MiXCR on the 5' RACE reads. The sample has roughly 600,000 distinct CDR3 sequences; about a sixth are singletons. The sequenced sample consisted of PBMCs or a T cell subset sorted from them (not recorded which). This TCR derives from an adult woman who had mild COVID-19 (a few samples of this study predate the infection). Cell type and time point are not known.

CDR3 DNA sequence: TGTGCCTTAGGGGACACGTACTACGAGCAGTACTTC. As protein: CALGDTYYEQYF. The chain is built from TRBV30 and TRBJ2-7, with D possibly TRBD1 on 6 matching bases. The germline V and J ends were trimmed by 7 bases and 3 bases, with 13 bases remaining between them. Germline V gene lookup returns CDR1 GTSNPN and CDR2 SVGIG (reference sequence). This CDR3 region has 12 residues.